Listed below are T cell receptor beta chains from one sample, sequenced in a study of T cells in Graves' hyperthyroidism and ophthalmopathy. MiXCR, run by TCRdb on the multiplex PCR reads, gives a single entry per CDR3 protein. The sample has about 290,000 distinct CDR3 sequences; approximately 14% are singletons. The sequenced material came from blood. The receptors here all came from a woman aged 40 to 50 with Graves' hyperthyroidism. Both conserved end residues are part of each CDR3. The D gene is left open where the match is weak. Expanded clones are given a class, and other clones once, few, many or no size at all.

V gene	clone size	J gene	D gene	CDR3 DNA	CDR3 protein
TRBV18	.	TRBJ2-7	TRBD2	TGTGCCAGCTCACGAACAGGGACTAGCGGGTCTAGCTACGAGCAGTACTTC	CASSRTGTSGSSYEQYF
TRBV3-1	many	TRBJ1-1	.	TGTGCCAGCAGCCCAGCCCAGGGTTTGAACACTGAAGCTTTCTTT	CASSPAQGLNTEAFF
TRBV7-6	few	TRBJ1-6	.	TGTGCCAGCAGCCCCCGGGAGGGGGGCAATTCACCCCTCCACTTT	CASSPREGGNSPLHF
TRBV7-9	.	TRBJ1-1	.	TGTGCCAGCAGCCTTCAAGACACTGAAGCTTTCTTT	CASSLQDTEAFF
TRBV28	many	TRBJ1-1	.	TGTGCCAGCAGTTCTGTTGGGGGCAGCGCGAGGGGCACTGAAGCTTTCTTT	CASSSVGGSARGTEAFF
TRBV18	many	TRBJ2-5	.	TGTGCCAGCTCACCACTGAGGATAGGGGAGACCCAGTACTTC	CASSPLRIGETQYF
TRBV10-3	many	TRBJ2-7	TRBD2	TGTGCCATCAGTGATCGACTAGCGGGAGTAGGCGAACAGTACTTC	CAISDRLAGVGEQYF
TRBV2	.	TRBJ1-4	TRBD1	TGTGCCAGCAGTCAAGACAGGGGAGTCGAAAAACTGTTTTTT	CASSQDRGVEKLFF
TRBV2	many	TRBJ1-1	TRBD1	TGTGCCAGCATGGACAGGGGGCGAACTGAAGCTTTCTTT	CASMDRGRTEAFF
TRBV20-1	.	TRBJ1-6	.	TGCAGTGCGCTTCCGGGTAGCTCCTATAATTCACCCCTCCACTTT	CSALPGSSYNSPLHF
TRBV7-9	many	TRBJ1-2	TRBD1	TGTGCCAGCAGCTTAGCCGGGACAGGGGGCTATGGCTACACCTTC	CASSLAGTGGYGYTF
TRBV19	few	TRBJ2-3	TRBD2	TGTGCCAGTAGTCCATCGAGACGGGAGGTGGATACGCAGTATTTT	CASSPSRREVDTQYF
TRBV6-1	many	TRBJ2-2	TRBD1	TGTGCCAGCATTCCCAATCGACAGGGGAACACCGGGGAGCTGTTTTTT	CASIPNRQGNTGELFF
TRBV2	many	TRBJ2-3	.	TGTGCCAGCATCGCACTCGGGGATACGCAGTATTTT	CASIALGDTQYF
TRBV19	.	TRBJ2-1	TRBD2	TGTGCCGGTAGTGTGGGACTAGCGGGAGGGGCTTACTACAATGAGCAGTTCTTC	CAGSVGLAGGAYYNEQFF
TRBV28	few	TRBJ1-5	TRBD1	TGTGCCAGCCTAACGGGACAGGGGCGCAATCAGCCCCAGCATTTT	CASLTGQGRNQPQHF
TRBV2	many	TRBJ1-2	.	TGTGCCAGCAGTAGGGACATTAACTATGGCTACACCTTC	CASSRDINYGYTF
TRBV3-1	many	TRBJ2-7	TRBD2	TGTGCCAGCAGCCAAGAACATGCTAGCGGGTCCTACGAGCAGTACTTC	CASSQEHASGSYEQYF
TRBV3-1	many	TRBJ2-3	TRBD2	TGTGCCAGCAGCCTTAGCGGGGGAGCCACAGATACGCAGTATTTT	CASSLSGGATDTQYF
TRBV24-1	many	TRBJ2-5	.	TGTGCCACCAGTGATTTGGGCCAGAAAGAGACCCAGTACTTC	CATSDLGQKETQYF
TRBV7-2	many	TRBJ2-3	TRBD2	TGTGCCAGCAGGCGACTAGCGGGAGCAGATACGCAGTATTTT	CASRRLAGADTQYF
TRBV6-1	.	TRBJ2-1	.	TGTGCCAGCAGTATAGGACCCGGAGGAGATGAGCAGTTCTTC	CASSIGPGGDEQFF
TRBV2	few	TRBJ1-4	.	TGTGCCAGCACCTCCCTACAGGGTTCTTATGAAAAACTGTTTTTT	CASTSLQGSYEKLFF
TRBV7-9	many	TRBJ2-5	.	TGTGCCAGCAGCCCGAGGGCTGTCAGGGAGACCCAGTACTTC	CASSPRAVRETQYF
TRBV20-1	many	TRBJ1-1	TRBD1	TGCAGTGCGCAGGGGGTTACTGAAGCTTTCTTT	CSAQGVTEAFF
TRBV7-9	many	TRBJ1-2	.	TGTGCCAGCAGCTTATGGGGGGCTGACTATGGCTACACCTTC	CASSLWGADYGYTF
TRBV28	.	TRBJ1-2	.	TGTGCCAGCAGTTTAAGTCGGGCAGGGATTGGTGGCTACACCTTC	CASSLSRAGIGGYTF
TRBV28	many	TRBJ1-1	TRBD1	TGTGCCAGCACCACATCGGGGGGACAGGGTTGGTCTTTCTTT	CASTTSGGQGWSFF
TRBV27	.	TRBJ2-3	.	TGTGCCAGCGCCGAACGGGGCACAGATACGCAGTATTTT	CASAERGTDTQYF
TRBV6-2/TRBV6-3	many	TRBJ1-1	.	TGTGCCAGCAGTACCTCCTACACTGAAGCTTTCTTT	CASSTSYTEAFF
TRBV5-8	.	TRBJ1-5	TRBD1	TGTGCCAGCAGCGGCTACAGGGGATTCCAGCCCCAGCATTTT	CASSGYRGFQPQHF
TRBV6-1	many	TRBJ2-7	.	TGTGCCAGCCAGGGGGGCGGACCCTACGAGCAGTACTTC	CASQGGGPYEQYF
TRBV6-6	.	TRBJ1-2	TRBD1	TGTGCCAGCAGATCAACAGGGGCCTATGGCTACACCTTC	CASRSTGAYGYTF
TRBV20-1	many	TRBJ2-7	TRBD2	TGCAGTGCTAGGCGGGAGGCCTCCTACGAGCAGTACTTC	CSARREASYEQYF
TRBV20-1	many	TRBJ2-7	TRBD2	TGCAGTGCACGGAACAATAGCGGGACGAACCCTTACGAGCAGTACTTC	CSARNNSGTNPYEQYF
TRBV29-1	many	TRBJ1-2	.	TGCAGCGTGGGGGCGGCAAGCTATGGCTACACCTTC	CSVGAASYGYTF
TRBV6-1	many	TRBJ2-5	.	TGTGCCAGCAGTGAAGGGGCTCAAGAGACCCAGTACTTC	CASSEGAQETQYF
TRBV10-3	many	TRBJ2-5	.	TGTGCCATCAGTGAGTATCCCGGTGGACCTAAAGAGACCCAGTACTTC	CAISEYPGGPKETQYF
TRBV2	many	TRBJ1-6	.	TGTGCCAGCAGCATCGACAGGATTAATTCACCCCTCCACTTT	CASSIDRINSPLHF
TRBV24-1	many	TRBJ2-7	.	TGTGCCACCAGTGATGGGGGTACGGACGAGCAGTACTTC	CATSDGGTDEQYF
TRBV2	many	TRBJ2-1	TRBD2	TGTGCCAGCAGTGAAAGGAGAATAGCGGGAGCGTCTAAAGATGAGCAGTTCTTC	CASSERRIAGASKDEQFF
TRBV20-1	.	TRBJ1-1	TRBD1	TGCAGTGCTAGCTGGGACAGGGGCGACACTGAAGCTTTCTTT	CSASWDRGDTEAFF
TRBV27	.	TRBJ1-4	.	TGTCCCAGCAGTTTCCGATACGGGGAAAAACTGTTTTTT	CPSSFRYGEKLFF
TRBV7-9	.	TRBJ2-1	TRBD1	TGTGCCAGCTCACCCCGGGGTGGACAGGGCTCCTACAATGAGCAGTTCTTC	CASSPRGGQGSYNEQFF
TRBV20-1	many	TRBJ1-2	.	TGCAGTGCTTCCCCGGGACATCGCTACACCTTC	CSASPGHRYTF
TRBV7-9	many	TRBJ2-2	TRBD1	TGTGCCAGCAGCTCCTGGACAGGGGACACCGGGGAGCTGTTTTTT	CASSSWTGDTGELFF
TRBV30	many	TRBJ1-4	TRBD1	TGTGCCTGGGGGGGCAGGGGGTATGGAGAAAAACTGTTTTTT	CAWGGRGYGEKLFF
TRBV10-3	.	TRBJ2-5	TRBD2	TGTGCCATCAGCAGCGGGACTAGGAACCAAGAGACCCAGTACTTC	CAISSGTRNQETQYF
TRBV20-1	.	TRBJ2-7	TRBD2	TGCAGTGCTAGAATACGGACTAGCGGAAGCTACGAGCAGTACTTC	CSARIRTSGSYEQYF
TRBV11-2	many	TRBJ2-1	TRBD2	TGTGCCACCCTCCCTCTGGCGGGGGTCTACAATGAGCAGTTCTTC	CATLPLAGVYNEQFF
TRBV12-3/TRBV12-4	many	TRBJ2-7	.	TGTGCCAGCAGCCACCTTGGGTCCGAGCAGTACTTC	CASSHLGSEQYF
TRBV7-8	many	TRBJ2-1	TRBD2	TGTGCCAGCAGCTTATCGCGCAGCGGGAGCAAGAATGAGCAGTTCTTC	CASSLSRSGSKNEQFF
TRBV2	many	TRBJ2-2	TRBD2	TGTGCCAGCGGCGGACTAGCGGGAGGACGCACCGGGGAGCTGTTTTTT	CASGGLAGGRTGELFF
TRBV6-2/TRBV6-3	many	TRBJ2-5	TRBD1	TGTGCTTCCGGACAGGGTGAGACCCAGTACTTC	CASGQGETQYF
TRBV20-1	.	TRBJ1-6	TRBD1	TGCAGTGCTTCCCCCGGGACAGGGGGCGCAGGTTCACCCCTCCACTTT	CSASPGTGGAGSPLHF
TRBV5-1	many	TRBJ2-3	TRBD2	TGCGCCAGCAGCTTGGCCTCGGGACTAGCGGGAGGGCCGTTGGCAGATACGCAGTATTTT	CASSLASGLAGGPLADTQYF
TRBV20-1	.	TRBJ2-4	.	TGCAGTGCTAGACGGGGTGGGGGTTGGGTCAAAAACATTCAGTACTTC	CSARRGGGWVKNIQYF
TRBV19	.	TRBJ1-2	.	TGTGCCAGTAGTCCGAGGGACACCAACTATGGCTACACCTTC	CASSPRDTNYGYTF
TRBV20-1	many	TRBJ2-7	TRBD2	TGCAGTGCTAGAGGTCTAGCGGGATTCTACGAGCAGTACTTC	CSARGLAGFYEQYF